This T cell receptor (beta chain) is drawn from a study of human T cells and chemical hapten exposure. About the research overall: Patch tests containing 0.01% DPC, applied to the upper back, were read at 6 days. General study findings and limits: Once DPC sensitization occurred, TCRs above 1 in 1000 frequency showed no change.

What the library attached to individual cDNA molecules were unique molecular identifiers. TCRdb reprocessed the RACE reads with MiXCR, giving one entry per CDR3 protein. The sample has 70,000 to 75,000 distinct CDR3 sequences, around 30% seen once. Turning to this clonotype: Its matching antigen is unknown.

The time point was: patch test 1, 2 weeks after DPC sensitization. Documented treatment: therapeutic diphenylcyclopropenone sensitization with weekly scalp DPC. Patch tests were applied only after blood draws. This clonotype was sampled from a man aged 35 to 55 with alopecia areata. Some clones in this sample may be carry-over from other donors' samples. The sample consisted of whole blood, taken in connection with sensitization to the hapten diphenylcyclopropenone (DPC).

This CDR3 reads CASSFGSNTGELFF. CDR3 nucleotides: TGCGCCAGCAGCTTCGGCAGTAACACCGGGGAGCTGTTTTTT. The chain has TRBV5-1 and TRBJ2-2; D call uncertain. This CDR3 has 14 residues. In germline, CDR1 is SGHRS, CDR2 YFSETQ. V was clipped by 2 bases and J by 2 bases, with 7 bases between them.